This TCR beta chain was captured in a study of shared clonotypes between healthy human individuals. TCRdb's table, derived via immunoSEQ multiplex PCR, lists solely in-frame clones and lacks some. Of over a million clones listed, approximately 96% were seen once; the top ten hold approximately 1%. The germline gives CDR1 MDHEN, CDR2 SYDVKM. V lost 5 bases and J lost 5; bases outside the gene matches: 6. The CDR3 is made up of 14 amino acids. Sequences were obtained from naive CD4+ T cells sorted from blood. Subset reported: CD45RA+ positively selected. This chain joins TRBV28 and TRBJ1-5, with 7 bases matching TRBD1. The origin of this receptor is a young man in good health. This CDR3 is CASSLRQGDQPQHF. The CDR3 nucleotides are TGTGCCAGCAGTCTAAGACAGGGCGATCAGCCCCAGCATTTT.